The sequence of this T cell receptor beta chain was determined in a study of CD8 T cells in Susac syndrome. The study, taken as a whole, reports: Individuals included in the TCR sequencing and HLA analysis were acknowledged by the study to be relatively few in number.

To note about this clonotype: Its specificity is not known.

As controls, healthy donors matched for age and sex were used. In contrast to the negatively isolated CD8+ and CD4+ T cells, TEMRA cells were FACS-enriched. Random hexamers were used to reverse transcribe 0.5 to 1 ug of RNA. The method of amplification for TCR beta CDR3 was immunoSEQ multiplex PCR, covering 54 Vbeta and 13 Jbeta. TCRdb reprocessed the immunoSEQ multiplex PCR reads with MiXCR, giving one entry per CDR3 protein. The sample consists of 180,000 or so distinct CDR3 sequences, 85% to 95% of them appearing once. Germline assignment: CDR1 SQVTM and CDR2 ANQGSEA. The CDR3 runs 13 residues. With 4 bases removed from V and 5 bases from J, the gap between germline ends came to 14 bases.

This chain uses TRBV29-1 with TRBJ1-1, with D possibly being TRBD1 (6 bases). This receptor was identified in a human donor in good health. Material for sequencing was CD4+ T cells from PBMCs. CDR3 loop: CSVGQVARTEAFF. As DNA, the CDR3 is TGCAGCGTTGGACAGGTGGCAAGGACTGAAGCTTTCTTT.